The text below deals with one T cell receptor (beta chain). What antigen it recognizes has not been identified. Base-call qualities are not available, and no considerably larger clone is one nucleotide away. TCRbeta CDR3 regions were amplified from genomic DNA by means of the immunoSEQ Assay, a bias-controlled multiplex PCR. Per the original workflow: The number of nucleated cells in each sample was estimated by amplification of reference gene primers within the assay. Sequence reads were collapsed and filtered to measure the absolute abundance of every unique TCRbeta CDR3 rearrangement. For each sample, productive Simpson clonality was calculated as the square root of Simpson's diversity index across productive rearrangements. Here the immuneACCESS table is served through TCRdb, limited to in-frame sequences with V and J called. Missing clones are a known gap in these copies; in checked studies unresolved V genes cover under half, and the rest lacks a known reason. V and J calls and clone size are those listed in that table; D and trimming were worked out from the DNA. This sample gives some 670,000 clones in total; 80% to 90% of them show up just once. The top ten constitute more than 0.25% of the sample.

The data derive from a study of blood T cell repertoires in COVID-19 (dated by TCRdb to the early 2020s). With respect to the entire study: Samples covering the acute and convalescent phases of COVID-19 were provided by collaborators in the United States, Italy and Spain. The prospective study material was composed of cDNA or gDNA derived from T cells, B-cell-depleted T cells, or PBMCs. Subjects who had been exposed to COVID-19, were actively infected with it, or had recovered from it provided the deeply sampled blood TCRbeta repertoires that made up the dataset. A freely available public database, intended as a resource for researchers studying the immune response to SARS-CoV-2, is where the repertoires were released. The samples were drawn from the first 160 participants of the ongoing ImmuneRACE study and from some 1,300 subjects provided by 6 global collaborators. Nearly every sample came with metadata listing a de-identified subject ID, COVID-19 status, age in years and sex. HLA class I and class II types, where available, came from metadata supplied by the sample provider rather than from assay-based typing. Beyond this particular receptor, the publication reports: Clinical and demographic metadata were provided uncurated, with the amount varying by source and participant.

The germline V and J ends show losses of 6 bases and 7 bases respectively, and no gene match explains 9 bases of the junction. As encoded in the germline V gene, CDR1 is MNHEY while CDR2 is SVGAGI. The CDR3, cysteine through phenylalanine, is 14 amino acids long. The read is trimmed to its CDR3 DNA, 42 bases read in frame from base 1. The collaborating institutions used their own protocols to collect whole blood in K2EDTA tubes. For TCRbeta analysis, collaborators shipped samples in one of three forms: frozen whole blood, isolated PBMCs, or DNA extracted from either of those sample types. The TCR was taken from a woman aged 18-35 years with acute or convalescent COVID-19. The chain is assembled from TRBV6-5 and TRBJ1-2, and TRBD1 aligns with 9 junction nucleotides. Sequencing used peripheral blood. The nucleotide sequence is TGTGCCAGCAGACCGGGACAGGGTGTTAGTGGCTACACCTTC. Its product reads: CASRPGQGVSGYTF.